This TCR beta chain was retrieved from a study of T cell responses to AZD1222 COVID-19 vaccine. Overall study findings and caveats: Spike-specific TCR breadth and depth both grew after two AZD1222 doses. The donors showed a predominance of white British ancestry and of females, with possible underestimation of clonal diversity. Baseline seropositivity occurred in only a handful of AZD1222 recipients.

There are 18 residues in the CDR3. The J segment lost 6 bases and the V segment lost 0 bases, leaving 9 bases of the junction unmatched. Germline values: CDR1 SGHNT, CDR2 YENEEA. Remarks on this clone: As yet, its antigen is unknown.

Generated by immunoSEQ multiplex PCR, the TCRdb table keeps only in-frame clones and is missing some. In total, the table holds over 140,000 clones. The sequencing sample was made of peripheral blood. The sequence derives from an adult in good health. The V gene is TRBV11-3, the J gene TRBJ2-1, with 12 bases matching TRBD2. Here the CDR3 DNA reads TGTGCCAGCAGCTTAGATCTCCGGCTAGCGGGGGGGCCCAATGAGCAGTTCTTC. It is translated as CASSLDLRLAGGPNEQFF.